This T cell receptor (beta chain) emerged from a study of vaccination and CD4 T cells after COVID-19. Overall study context: Sampling after COVID took place at a median of around 110 days (range 35 to 161) following diagnosis.

Study conclusions and caveats: Convalescent patients had a median around 87% of reactive clones appearing only post-vaccination.

Comment on this clonotype: Its antigen is not identified.

Sequencing of cultured CD4+ T cell DNA used the Oncomine TCR Beta short-read assay. Cultured CD4+ T cells yielded the extracted genomic DNA. TCRdb re-derived calls from the PCR reads in MiXCR, one entry per CDR3 protein. The table shows about 14,000 distinct CDR3 sequences, with about 53% occurring only once. This CDR3 comprises 14 residues. Germline V lookup: CDR1 SNHLY, CDR2 FYNNEI. The junction had 5 bases not matched to a gene; V was cut back by 8 bases and J by 8 bases. As to treatment: approximately 9-day PBMC culture with coronavirus spike peptide pools or control peptides (ViraFEST assay). The sequenced sample was CD4+ T cells from blood, cultured in vitro, obtained before SARS-CoV-2 vaccination. This clonotype originated in a human donor who had recovered from COVID-19. The chain combines TRBV2 with TRBJ1-6, with TRBD1 identical over 11 bases. The CDR3 is CASRDRGWDSPLHF. The CDR3 nucleotides are TGTGCCAGCCGGGACAGGGGGTGGGATTCACCCCTCCACTTT.